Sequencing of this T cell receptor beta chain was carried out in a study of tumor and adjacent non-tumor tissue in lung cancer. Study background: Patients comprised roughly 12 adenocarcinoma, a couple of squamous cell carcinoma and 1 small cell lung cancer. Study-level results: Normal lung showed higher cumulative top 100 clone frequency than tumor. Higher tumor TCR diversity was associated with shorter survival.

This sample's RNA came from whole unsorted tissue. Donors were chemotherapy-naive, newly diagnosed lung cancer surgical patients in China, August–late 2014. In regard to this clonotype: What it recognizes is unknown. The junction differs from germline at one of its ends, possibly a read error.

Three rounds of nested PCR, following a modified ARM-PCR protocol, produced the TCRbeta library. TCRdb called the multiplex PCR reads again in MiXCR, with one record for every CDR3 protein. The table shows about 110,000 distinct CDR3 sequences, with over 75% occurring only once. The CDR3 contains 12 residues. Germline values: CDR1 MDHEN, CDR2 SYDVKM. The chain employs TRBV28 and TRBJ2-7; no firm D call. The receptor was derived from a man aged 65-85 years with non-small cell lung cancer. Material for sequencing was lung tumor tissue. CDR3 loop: CASRARNYDQYF. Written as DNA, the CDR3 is TGTGCCAGCAGGGCCAGGAATTACGACCAGTACTTC.